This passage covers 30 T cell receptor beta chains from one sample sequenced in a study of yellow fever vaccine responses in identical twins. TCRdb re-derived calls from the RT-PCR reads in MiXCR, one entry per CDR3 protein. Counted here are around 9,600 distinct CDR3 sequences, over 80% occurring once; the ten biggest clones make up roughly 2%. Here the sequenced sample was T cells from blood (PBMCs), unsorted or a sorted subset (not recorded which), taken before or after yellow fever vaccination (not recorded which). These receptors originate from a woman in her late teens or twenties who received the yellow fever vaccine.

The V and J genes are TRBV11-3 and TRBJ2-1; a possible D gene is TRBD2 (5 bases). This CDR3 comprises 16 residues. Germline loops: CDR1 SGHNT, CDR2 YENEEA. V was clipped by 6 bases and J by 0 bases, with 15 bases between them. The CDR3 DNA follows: TGTGCCAGCAGATCCAGCGGAAGTAGCTCCTACAATGAGCAGTTCTTC. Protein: CASRSSGSSSYNEQFF.

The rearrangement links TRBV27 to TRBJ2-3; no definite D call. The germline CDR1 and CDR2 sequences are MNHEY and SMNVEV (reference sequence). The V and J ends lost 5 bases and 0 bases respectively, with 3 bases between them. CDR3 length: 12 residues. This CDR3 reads CASSPSTDTQYF. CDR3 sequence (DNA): TGTGCCAGCAGTCCAAGCACAGATACGCAGTATTTT.

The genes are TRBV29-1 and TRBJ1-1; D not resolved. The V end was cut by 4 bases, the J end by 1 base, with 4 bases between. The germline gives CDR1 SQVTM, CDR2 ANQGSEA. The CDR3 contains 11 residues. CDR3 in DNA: TGCAGCGTTGGGGAGAACACTGAAGCTTTCTTT. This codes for CSVGENTEAFF.

CDR3 in amino acids: CSVETRVRGEQYF. CDR3 nucleotides: TGCAGCGTTGAGACCCGGGTACGAGGGGAGCAGTACTTC. V is TRBV29-1 and J is TRBJ2-7, with D perhaps TRBD2 (5 bases). Trimming pared 3 bases from V and 7 bases from J, leaving 16 bases between. CDR3 size: 13 residues. CDR1 is SQVTM, CDR2 ANQGSEA, per germline.

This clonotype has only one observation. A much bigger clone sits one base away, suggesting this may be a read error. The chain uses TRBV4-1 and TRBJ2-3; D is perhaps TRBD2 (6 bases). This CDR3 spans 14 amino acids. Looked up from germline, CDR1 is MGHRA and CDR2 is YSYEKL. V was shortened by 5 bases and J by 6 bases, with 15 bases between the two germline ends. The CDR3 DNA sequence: TGCGCCAGCAGCAATTCGGAGGGGATCGATACGCAGTATTTT. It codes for CASSNSEGIDTQYF.

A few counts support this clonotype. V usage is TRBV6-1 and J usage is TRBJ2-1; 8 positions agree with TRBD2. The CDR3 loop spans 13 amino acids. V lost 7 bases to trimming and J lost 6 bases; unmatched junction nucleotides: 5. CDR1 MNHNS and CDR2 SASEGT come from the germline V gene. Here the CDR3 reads CASTKRESNEQFF. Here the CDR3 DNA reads TGTGCCAGCACCAAGCGGGAGTCCAATGAGCAGTTCTTC.

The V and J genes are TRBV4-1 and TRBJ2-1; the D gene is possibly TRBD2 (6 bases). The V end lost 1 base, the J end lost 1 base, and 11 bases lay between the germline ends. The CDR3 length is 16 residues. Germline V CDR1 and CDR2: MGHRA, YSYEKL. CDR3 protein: CASSQVIAESYNEQFF. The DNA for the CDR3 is TGCGCCAGCAGCCAAGTTATAGCGGAGTCCTACAATGAGCAGTTCTTC.

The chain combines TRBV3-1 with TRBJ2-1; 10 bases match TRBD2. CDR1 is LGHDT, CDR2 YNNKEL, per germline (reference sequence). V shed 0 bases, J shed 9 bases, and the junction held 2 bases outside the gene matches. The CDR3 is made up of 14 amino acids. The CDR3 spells CASSQERTSGEQFF. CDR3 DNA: TGTGCCAGCAGCCAAGAAAGGACTAGCGGTGAGCAGTTCTTC.

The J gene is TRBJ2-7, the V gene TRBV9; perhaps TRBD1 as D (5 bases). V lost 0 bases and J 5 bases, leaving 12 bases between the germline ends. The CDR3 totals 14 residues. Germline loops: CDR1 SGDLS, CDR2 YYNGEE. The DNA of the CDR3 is TGTGCCAGCAGCGTAGGATCCAGGGTGAACGAGCAGTACTTC. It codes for CASSVGSRVNEQYF.

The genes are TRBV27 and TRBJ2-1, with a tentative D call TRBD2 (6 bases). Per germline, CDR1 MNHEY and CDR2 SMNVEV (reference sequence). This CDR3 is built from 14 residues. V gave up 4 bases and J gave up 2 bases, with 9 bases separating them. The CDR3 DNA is TGTGCCAGCAGTTCTAGGGAGGCCTACAATGAGCAGTTCTTC. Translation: CASSSREAYNEQFF.

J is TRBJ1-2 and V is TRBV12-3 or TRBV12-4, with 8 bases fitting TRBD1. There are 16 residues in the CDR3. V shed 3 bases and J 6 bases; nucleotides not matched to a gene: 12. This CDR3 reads CASSFRRRTGRNGYTF. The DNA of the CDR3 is TGTGCCAGCAGTTTCCGCCGCCGGACAGGGCGTAATGGCTACACCTTC.

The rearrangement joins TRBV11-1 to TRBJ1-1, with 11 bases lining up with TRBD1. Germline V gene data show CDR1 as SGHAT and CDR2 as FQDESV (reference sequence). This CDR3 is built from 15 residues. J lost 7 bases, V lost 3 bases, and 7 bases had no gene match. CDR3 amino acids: CASSFKGQGDSEAFF. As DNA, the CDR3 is TGTGCCAGCAGCTTTAAGGGACAGGGGGACAGTGAAGCTTTCTTT.

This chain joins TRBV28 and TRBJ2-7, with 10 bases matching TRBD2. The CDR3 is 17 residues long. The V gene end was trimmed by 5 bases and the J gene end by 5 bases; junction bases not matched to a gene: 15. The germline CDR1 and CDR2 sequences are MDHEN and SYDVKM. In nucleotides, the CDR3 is TGTGCCAGCAGTCTAGCAGTGGGTCTAGCGGGAGCCCACGAGCAGTACTTC. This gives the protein CASSLAVGLAGAHEQYF.

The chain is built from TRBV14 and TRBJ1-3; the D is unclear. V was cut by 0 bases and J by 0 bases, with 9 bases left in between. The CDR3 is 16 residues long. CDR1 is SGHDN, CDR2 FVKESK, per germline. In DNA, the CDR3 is TGTGCCAGCAGCCAAGATAGGCGAAGCTCTGGAAACACCATATATTTT. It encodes CASSQDRRSSGNTIYF.

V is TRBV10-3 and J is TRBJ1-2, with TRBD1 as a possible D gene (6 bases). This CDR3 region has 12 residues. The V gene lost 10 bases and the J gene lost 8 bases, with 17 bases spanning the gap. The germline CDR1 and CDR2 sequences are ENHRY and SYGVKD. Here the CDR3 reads CATRDGGGGYTF. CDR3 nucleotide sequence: TGTGCCACGCGAGACGGGGGCGGGGGCTACACCTTC.

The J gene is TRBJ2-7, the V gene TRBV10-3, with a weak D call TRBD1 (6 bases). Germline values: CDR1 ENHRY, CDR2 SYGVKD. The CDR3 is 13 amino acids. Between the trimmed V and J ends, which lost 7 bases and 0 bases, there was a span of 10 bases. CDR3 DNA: TGTGCCATCAATCAGGGGTCCTCCTACGAGCAGTACTTC. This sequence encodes CAINQGSSYEQYF.

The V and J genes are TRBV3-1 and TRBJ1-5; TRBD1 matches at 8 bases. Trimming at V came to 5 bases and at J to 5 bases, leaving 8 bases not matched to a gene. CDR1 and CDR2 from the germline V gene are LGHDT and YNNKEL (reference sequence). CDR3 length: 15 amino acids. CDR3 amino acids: CASSRGQGAHQPQHF. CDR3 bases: TGTGCCAGCAGCAGAGGACAGGGAGCCCATCAGCCCCAGCATTTT. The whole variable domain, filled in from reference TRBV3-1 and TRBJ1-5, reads DTAVSQTPKYLVTQMGNDKSIKCEQNLGHDTMYWYKQDSKKFLKIMFSYNNKELIINETVPNRFSPKSPDKAHLNLHINSLELGDSAVYFCASSRGQGAHQPQHFGDGTRLSIL.

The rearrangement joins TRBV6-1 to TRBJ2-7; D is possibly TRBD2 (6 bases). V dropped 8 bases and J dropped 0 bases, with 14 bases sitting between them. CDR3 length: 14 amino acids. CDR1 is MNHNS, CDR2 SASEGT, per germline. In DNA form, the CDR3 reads TGTGCCAGCCTAAGCGGGTTTCCCTCCTACGAGCAGTACTTC. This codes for CASLSGFPSYEQYF.

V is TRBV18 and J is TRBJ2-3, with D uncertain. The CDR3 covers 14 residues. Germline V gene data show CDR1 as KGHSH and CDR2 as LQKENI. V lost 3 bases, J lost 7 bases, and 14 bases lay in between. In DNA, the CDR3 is TGTGCCAGCTCACCCACCCGAGCGTTCAATACGCAGTATTTT. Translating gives CASSPTRAFNTQYF.

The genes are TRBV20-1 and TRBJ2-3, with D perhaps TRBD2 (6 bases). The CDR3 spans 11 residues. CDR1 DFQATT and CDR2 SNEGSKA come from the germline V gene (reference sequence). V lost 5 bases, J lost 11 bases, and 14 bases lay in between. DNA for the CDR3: TGCAGTGCTCGACTAGTTGAGAGGCAGTATTTT. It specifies CSARLVERQYF.

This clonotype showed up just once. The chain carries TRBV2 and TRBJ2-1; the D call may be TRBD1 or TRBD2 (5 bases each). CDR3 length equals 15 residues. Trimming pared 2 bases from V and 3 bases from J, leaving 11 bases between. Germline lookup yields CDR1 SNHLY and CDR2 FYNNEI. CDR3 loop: CASSEQGVGYNEQFF. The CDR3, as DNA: TGTGCCAGCAGTGAACAGGGAGTGGGCTACAATGAGCAGTTCTTC.

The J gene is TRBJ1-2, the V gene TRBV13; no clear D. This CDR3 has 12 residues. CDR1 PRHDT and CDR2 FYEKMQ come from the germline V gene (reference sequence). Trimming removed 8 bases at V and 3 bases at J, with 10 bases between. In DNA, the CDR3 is TGTGCCAGCCGCGGCACCTACTATGGCTACACCTTC. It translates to CASRGTYYGYTF.

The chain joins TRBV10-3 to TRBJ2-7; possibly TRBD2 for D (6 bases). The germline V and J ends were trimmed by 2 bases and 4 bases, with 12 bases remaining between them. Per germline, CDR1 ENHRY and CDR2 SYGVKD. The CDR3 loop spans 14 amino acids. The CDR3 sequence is CAISEAAGTYEQYV. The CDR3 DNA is TGTGCCATCAGTGAGGCTGCGGGGACTTACGAGCAGTACGTC.

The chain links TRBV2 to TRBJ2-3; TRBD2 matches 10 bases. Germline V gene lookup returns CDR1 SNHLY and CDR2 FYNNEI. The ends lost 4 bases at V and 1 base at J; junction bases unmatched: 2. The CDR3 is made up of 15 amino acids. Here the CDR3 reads CASSGSGGRTDTQYF. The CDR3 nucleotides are TGTGCCAGCAGTGGTAGCGGGGGGCGCACAGATACGCAGTATTTT.

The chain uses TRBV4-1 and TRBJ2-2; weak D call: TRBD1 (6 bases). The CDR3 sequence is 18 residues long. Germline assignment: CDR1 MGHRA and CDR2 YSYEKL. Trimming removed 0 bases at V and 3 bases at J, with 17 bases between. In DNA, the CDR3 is TGCGCCAGCAGCCAAGACCCCGCAGGGGTAGGTGACACCGGGGAGCTGTTTTTT. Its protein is CASSQDPAGVGDTGELFF.

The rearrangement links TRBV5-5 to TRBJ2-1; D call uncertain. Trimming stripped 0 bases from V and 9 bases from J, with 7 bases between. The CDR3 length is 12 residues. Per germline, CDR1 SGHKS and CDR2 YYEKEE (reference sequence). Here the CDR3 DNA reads TGTGCCAGCAGCTTGGTTGGTCGTGAGCAGTTCTTC. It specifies CASSLVGREQFF.

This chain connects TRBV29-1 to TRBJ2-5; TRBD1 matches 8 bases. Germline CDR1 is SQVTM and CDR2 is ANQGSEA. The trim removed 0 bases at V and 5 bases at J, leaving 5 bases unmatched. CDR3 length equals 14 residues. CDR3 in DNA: TGCAGCGTTGAAGACCCCGACAGGGGCGAGACCCAGTACTTC. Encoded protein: CSVEDPDRGETQYF.

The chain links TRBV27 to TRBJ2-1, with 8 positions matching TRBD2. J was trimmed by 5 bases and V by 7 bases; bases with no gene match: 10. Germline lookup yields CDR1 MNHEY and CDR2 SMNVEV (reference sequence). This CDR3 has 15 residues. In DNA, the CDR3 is TGTGCCAGCATCCCCCTTCGGGGGGGCGACAATGAGCAGTTCTTC. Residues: CASIPLRGGDNEQFF.

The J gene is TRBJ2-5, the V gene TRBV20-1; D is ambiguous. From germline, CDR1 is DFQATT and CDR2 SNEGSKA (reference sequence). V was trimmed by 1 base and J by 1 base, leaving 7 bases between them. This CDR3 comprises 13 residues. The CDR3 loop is CSARGGSQETQYF. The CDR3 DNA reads TGCAGTGCTAGAGGAGGCAGCCAAGAGACCCAGTACTTC.

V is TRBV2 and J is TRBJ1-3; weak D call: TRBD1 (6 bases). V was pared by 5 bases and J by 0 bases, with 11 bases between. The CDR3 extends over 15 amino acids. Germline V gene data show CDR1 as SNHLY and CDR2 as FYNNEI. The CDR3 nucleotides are TGTGCCAGCAGTTACGACAGGTCCTCTGGAAACACCATATATTTT. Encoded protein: CASSYDRSSGNTIYF. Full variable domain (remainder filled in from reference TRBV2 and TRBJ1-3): EPEVTQTPSHQVTQMGQEVILRCVPISNHLYFYWYRQILGQKVEFLVSFYNNEISEKSEIFDDQFSVERPDGSNFTLKIRSTKLEDSAMYFCASSYDRSSGNTIYFGEGSWLTVV.